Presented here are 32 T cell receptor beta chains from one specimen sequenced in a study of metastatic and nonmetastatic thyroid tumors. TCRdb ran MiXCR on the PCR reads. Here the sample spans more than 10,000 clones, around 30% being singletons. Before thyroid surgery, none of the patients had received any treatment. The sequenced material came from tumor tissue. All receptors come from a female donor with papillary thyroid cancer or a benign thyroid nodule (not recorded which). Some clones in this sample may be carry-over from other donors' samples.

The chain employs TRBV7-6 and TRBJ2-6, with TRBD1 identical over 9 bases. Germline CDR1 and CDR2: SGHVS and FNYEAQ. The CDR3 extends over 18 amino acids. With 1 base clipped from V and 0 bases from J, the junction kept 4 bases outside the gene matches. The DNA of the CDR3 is TGTGCCAGCAGCTTAGAAGGACAGGGGATCTCTGGGGCCAACGTCCTGACTTTC. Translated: CASSLEGQGISGANVLTF.

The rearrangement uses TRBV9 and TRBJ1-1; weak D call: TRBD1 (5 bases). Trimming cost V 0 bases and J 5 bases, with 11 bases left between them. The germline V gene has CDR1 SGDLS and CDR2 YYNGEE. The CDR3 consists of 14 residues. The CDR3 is CASSVDGGGTEAFF. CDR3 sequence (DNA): TGTGCCAGCAGCGTAGACGGGGGTGGGACTGAAGCTTTCTTT.

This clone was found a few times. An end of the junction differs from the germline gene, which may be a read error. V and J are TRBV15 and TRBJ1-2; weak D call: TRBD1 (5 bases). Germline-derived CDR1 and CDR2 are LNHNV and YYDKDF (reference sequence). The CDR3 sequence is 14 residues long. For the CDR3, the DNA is TGTGCTACCAGCCCTAAGGTGTGGGGCGATGGCTACACCTTC. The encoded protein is CATSPKVWGDGYTF.

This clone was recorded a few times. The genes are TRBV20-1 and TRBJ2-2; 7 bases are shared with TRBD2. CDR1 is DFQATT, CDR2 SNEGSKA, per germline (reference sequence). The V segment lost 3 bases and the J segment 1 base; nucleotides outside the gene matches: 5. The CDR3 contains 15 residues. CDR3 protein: CSASSLAGNTGELFF. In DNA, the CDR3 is TGCAGTGCTAGCAGCTTAGCGGGGAACACCGGGGAGCTGTTTTTT.

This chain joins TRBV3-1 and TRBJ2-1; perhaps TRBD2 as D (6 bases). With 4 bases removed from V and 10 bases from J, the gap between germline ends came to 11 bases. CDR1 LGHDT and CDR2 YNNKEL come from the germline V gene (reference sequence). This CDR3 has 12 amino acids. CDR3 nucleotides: TGTGCCAGCAGCCGACAGAGCGGGGAGCAGTTCTTC. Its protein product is CASSRQSGEQFF.

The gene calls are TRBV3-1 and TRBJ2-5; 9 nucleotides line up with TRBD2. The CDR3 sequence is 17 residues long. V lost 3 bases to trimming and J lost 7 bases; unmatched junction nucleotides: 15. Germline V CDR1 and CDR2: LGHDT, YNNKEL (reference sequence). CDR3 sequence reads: CASSHEVGLAHRVTQYF. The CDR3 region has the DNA TGTGCCAGCAGCCACGAAGTGGGACTAGCCCACCGGGTGACCCAGTACTTC.

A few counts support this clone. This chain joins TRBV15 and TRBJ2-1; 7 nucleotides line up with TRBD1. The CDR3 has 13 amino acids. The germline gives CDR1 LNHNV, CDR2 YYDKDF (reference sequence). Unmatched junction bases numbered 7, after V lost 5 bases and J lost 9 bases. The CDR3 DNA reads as TGTGCCACCAGCCAAAGACAGGGTCCTGAGCAGTTCTTC. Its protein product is CATSQRQGPEQFF.

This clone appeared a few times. CDR3 sequence: CASRGSGNMNTEAFF. Here the CDR3 DNA reads TGTGCCAGCAGGGGGTCGGGCAACATGAACACTGAAGCTTTCTTT. The chain uses TRBV28 and TRBJ1-1; no reliable D call. The CDR3 runs 15 residues. CDR1 MDHEN and CDR2 SYDVKM come from the germline V gene. The ends were cut back, 6 bases at V and 0 bases at J, with 14 bases in the middle.

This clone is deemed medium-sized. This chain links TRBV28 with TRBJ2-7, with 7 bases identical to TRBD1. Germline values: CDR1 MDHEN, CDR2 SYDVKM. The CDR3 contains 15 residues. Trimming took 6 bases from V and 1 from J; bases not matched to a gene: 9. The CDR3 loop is CASRVNRGSSYEQYF. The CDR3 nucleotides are TGTGCCAGCAGGGTAAACAGGGGTTCGTCCTACGAGCAGTACTTC.

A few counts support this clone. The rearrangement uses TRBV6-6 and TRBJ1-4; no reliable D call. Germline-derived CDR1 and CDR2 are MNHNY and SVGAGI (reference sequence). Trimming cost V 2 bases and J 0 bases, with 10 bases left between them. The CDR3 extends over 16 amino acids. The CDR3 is CASSYTASTTNEKLFF. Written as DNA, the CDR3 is TGTGCCAGCAGTTACACAGCCAGCACAACTAATGAAAAACTGTTTTTT.

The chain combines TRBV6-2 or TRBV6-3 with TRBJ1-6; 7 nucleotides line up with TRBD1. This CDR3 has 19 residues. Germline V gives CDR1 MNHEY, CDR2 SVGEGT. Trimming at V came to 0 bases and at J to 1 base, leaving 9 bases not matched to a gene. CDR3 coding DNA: TGTGCCAGCAGTTACTCCGGGACAGTCAGAGTGTCCTATAATTCACCCCTCCACTTT. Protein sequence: CASSYSGTVRVSYNSPLHF.

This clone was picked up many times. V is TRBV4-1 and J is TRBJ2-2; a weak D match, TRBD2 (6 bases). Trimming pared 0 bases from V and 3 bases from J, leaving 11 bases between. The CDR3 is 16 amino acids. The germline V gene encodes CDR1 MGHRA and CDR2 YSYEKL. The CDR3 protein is CASSQDGGVYTGELFF. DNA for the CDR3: TGCGCCAGCAGCCAAGACGGCGGGGTCTACACCGGGGAGCTGTTTTTT.

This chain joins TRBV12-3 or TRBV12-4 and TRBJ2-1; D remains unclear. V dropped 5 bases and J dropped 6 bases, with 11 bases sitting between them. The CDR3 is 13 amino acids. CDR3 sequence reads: CASSRPGVNEQFF. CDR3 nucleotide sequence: TGTGCCAGCAGTAGGCCCGGTGTCAATGAGCAGTTCTTC.

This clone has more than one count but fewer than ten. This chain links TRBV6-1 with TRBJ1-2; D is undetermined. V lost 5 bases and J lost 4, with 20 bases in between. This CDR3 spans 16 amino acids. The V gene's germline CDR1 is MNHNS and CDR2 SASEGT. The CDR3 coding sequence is TGTGCCAGCAGTCCCAGAGAGGAAGAACTCTCCTATGGCTACACCTTC. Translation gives CASSPREEELSYGYTF.

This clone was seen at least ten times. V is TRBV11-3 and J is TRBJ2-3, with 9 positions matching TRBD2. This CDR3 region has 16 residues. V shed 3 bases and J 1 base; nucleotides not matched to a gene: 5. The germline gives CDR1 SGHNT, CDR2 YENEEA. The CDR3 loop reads CASSLGLADGTDTQYF. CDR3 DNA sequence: TGTGCCAGCAGCTTGGGACTAGCCGACGGCACAGATACGCAGTATTTT.

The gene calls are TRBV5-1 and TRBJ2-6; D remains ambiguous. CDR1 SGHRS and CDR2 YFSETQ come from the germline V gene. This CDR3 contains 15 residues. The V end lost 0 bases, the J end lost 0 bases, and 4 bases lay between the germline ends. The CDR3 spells CASSLGSSGANVLTF. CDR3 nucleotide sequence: TGCGCCAGCAGCTTGGGAAGCTCTGGGGCCAACGTCCTGACTTTC.

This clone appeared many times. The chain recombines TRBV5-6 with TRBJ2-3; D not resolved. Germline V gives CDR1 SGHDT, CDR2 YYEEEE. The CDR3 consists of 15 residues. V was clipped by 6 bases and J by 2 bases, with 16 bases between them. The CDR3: CASNSPERHTDTQYF. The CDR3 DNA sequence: TGTGCCAGCAACTCCCCAGAACGTCACACAGATACGCAGTATTTT. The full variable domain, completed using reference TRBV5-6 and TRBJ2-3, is DAGVTQSPTHLIKTRGQQVTLRCSPKSGHDTVSWYQQALGQGPQFIFQYYEEEERQRGNFPDRFSGHQFPNYSSELNVNALLLGDSALYLCASNSPERHTDTQYFGPGTRLTVL.

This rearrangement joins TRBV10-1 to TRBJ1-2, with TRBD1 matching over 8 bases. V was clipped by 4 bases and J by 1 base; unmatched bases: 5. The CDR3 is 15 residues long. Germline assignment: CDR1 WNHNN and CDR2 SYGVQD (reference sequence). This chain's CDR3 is CASSARDRLNYGYTF. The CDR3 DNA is TGCGCCAGCAGTGCCCGGGACAGGCTTAACTATGGCTACACCTTC.

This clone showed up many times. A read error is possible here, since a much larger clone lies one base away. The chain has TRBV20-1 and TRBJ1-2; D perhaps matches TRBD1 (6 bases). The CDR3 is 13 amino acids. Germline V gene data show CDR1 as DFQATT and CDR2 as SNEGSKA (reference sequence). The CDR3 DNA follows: TGCGGTGCCCCGGGGGGGGGCGTCTATGGCTACACCTTC. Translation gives CGAPGGGVYGYTF.

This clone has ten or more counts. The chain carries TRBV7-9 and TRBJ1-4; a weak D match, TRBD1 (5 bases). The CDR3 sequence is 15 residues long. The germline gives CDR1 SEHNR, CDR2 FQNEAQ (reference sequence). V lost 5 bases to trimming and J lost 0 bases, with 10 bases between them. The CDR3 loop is CASSTQGSTNEKLFF. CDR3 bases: TGTGCCAGCAGCACCCAGGGTTCAACTAATGAAAAACTGTTTTTT.

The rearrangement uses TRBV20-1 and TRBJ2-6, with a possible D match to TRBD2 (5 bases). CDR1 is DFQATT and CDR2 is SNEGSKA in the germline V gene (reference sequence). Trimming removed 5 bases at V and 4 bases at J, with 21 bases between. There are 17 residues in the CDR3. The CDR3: CSASPPARGSGANVLTF. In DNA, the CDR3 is TGCAGTGCTTCCCCACCCGCGCGAGGGTCCGGGGCCAACGTCCTGACTTTC.

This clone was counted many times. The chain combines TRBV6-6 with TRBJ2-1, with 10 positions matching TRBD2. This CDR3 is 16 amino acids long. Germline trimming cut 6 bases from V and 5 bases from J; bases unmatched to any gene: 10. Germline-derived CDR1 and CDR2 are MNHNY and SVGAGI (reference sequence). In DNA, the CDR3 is TGTGCCAGCAGCTCCTATGGACTAGCGGATGACAATGAGCAGTTCTTC. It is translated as CASSSYGLADDNEQFF.

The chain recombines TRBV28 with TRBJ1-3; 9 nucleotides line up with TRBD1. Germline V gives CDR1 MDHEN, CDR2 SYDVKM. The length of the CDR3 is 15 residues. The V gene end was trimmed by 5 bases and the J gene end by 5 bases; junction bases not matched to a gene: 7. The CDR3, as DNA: TGTGCCAGCAGTCCGGGACAGGGACTGAGAAACACCATATATTTT. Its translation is CASSPGQGLRNTIYF.

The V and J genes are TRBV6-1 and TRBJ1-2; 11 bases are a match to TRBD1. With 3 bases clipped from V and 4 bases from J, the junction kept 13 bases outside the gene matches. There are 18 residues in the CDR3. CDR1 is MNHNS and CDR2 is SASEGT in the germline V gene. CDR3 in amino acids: CASSDFVGQGAVGYGYTF. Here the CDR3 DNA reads TGTGCCAGCAGTGATTTCGTTGGACAGGGGGCTGTGGGCTATGGCTACACCTTC.

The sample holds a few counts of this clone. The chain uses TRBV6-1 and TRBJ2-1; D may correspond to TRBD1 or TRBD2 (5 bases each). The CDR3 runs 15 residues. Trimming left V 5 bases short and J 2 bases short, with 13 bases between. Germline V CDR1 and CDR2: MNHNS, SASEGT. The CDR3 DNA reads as TGTGCCAGCAGTCGGGACCCCGACCCCTACAATGAGCAGTTCTTC. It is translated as CASSRDPDPYNEQFF.

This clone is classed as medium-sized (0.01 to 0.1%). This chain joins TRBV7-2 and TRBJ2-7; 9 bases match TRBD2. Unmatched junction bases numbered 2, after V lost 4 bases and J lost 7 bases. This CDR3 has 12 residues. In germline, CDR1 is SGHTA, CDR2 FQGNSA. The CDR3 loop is CASSWTSEEQYF. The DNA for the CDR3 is TGTGCCAGCAGCTGGACTAGCGAGGAGCAGTACTTC.

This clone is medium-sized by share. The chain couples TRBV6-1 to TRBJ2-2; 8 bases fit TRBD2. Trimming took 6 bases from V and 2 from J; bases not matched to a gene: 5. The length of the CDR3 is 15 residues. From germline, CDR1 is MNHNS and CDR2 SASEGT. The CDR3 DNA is TGTGCCAGCAGATTGGGACTAGGAAACACCGGGGAGCTGTTTTTT. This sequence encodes CASRLGLGNTGELFF.

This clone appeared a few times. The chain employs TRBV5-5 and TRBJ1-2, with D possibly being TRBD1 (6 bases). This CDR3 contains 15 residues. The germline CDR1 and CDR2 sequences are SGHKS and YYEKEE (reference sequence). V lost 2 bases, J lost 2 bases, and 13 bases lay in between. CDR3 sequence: CASSFGQGRNYGYTF. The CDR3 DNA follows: TGTGCCAGCAGCTTCGGGCAGGGGCGGAACTATGGCTACACCTTC.

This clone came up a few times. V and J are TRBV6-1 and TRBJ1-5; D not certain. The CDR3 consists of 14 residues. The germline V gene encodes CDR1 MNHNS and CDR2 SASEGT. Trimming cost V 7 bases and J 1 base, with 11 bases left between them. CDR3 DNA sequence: TGTGCCAGCACGGCCGGGTCGAGCAATCAGCCCCAGCATTTT. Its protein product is CASTAGSSNQPQHF.

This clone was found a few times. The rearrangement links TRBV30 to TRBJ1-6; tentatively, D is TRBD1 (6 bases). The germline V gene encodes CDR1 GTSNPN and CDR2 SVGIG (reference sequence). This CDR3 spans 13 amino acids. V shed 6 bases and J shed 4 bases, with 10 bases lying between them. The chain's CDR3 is CACRGEYNSPLHF. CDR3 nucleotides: TGTGCCTGTAGGGGGGAATATAATTCACCCCTCCACTTT.

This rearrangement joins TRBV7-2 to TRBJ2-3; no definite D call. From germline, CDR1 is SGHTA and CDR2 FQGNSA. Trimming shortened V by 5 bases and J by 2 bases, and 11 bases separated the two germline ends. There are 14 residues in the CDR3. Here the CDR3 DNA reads TGTGCCAGCAGCCTGCTGGACCTCACAGATACGCAGTATTTT. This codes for CASSLLDLTDTQYF.

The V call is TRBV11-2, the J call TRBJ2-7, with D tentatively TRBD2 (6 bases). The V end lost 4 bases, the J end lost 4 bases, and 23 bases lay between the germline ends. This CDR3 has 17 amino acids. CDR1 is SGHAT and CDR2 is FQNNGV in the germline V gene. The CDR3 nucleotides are TGTGCCAGCAGCTCTCAAGCCGGGACTGGGGGAATTTACGAGCAGTACTTC. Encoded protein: CASSSQAGTGGIYEQYF. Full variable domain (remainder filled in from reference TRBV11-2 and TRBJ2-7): EAGVAQSPRYKIIEKRQSVAFWCNPISGHATLYWYQQILGQGPKLLIQFQNNGVVDDSQLPKDRFSAERLKGVDSTLKIQPAKLEDSAVYLCASSSQAGTGGIYEQYFGPGTRLTVT.